The clone carrying this T cell receptor (beta chain) appeared a few times. Libraries were prepared by immunoSEQ multiplex PCR; TCRdb keeps only in-frame clonotypes and omits some of them. The sample records about 110,000 clones, less than 80% being singletons. The germline V gene has CDR1 LNHDA and CDR2 SQIVND (reference sequence). The CDR3 covers 14 residues. V shed 7 bases, J shed 9 bases, and the junction held 11 bases outside the gene matches. The sample is drawn from a study of blood T cell repertoires in COVID-19. Study context: PBMCs, B-cell-depleted T cells, or T cells provided the cDNA or gDNA that made up the material.

The TCR comes from a man older than 75 with COVID-19, enrolled during active disease. Sequencing was done on a sample of peripheral blood. J is TRBJ2-1 and V is TRBV19; 8 bases map to TRBD1. The CDR3: CASTTTGVNFEQFF. CDR3 sequence (DNA): TGTGCCAGTACCACGACAGGGGTGAACTTTGAGCAGTTCTTC.